This T cell receptor (beta chain) appears in the sequencing data of a study of liver allograft versus peripheral blood T cells. Study information: Recipients' peripheral blood served as the comparator for T cell receptor repertoires in transplanted livers.

Study observations and caveats: Inside liver allografts, T cell receptor repertoires reportedly diverged from the repertoires found in peripheral blood.

One entry per CDR3 protein, called by TCRdb with MiXCR from the reads. The table includes 8,500 to 9,500 distinct CDR3 sequences, about a fifth detected once. This clonotype qualifies as medium-sized (0.01 to 0.1%). Antigen specificity is unknown. V lost 1 base to trimming and J lost 0 bases, with 6 bases between them. Germline CDR1 is PRHDT and CDR2 is FYEKMQ (reference sequence). This CDR3 comprises 14 residues. V and J are TRBV13 and TRBJ1-1; D is undetermined. The sequence was obtained from a human patient who had a liver transplant. Part of the T cells may come from the graft donor. As DNA, the CDR3 is TGTGCCAGCAGCTTAGCACGGCTGAACACTGAAGCTTTCTTT. Translated, it gives CASSLARLNTEAFF.